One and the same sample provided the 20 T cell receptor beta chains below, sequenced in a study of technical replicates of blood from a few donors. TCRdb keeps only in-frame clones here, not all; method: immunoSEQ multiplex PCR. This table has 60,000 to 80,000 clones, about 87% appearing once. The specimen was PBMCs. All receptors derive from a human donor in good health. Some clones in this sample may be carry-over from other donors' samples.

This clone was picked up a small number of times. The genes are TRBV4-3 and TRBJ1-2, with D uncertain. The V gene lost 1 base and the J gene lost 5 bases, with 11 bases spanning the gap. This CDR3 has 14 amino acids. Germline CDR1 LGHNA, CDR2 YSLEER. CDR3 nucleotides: TGCGCCAGCAGCCAAGGAGGAGAAAGATATGGCTACACCTTC. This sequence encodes CASSQGGERYGYTF.

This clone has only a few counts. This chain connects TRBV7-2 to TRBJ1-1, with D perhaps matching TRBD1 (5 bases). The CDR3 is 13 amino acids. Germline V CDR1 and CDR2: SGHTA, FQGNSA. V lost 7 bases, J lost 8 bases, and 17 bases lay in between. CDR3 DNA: TGTGCCAGCACCTCCCGCCCGGGGGGGGAAGCTTTCTTT. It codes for CASTSRPGGEAFF.

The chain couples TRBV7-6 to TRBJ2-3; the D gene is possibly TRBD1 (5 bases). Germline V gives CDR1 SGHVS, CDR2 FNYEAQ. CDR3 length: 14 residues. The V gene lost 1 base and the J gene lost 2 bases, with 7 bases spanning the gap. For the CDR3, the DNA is TGTGCCAGCAGCTTAGGGACACCCACAGATACGCAGTATTTT. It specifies CASSLGTPTDTQYF.

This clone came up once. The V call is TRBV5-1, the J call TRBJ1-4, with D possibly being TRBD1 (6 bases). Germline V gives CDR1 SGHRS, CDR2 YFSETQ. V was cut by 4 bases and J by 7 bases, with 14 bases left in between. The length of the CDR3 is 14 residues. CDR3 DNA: TGCGCCAGCAGCGATACAGGGTACCCTGAAAAACTGTTTTTT. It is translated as CASSDTGYPEKLFF.

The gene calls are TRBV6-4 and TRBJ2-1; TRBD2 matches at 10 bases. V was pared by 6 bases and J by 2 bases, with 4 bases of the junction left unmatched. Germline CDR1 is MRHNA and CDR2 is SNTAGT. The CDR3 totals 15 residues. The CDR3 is CASSRGLAAYNEQFF. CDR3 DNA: TGTGCCAGCAGCCGCGGACTAGCGGCCTACAATGAGCAGTTCTTC.

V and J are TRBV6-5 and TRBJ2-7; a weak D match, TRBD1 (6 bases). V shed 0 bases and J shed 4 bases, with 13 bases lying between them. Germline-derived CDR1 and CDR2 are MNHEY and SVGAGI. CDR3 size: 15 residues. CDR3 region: CASSYSEQGWYEQYF. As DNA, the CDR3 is TGTGCCAGCAGTTACTCGGAACAGGGTTGGTACGAGCAGTACTTC.

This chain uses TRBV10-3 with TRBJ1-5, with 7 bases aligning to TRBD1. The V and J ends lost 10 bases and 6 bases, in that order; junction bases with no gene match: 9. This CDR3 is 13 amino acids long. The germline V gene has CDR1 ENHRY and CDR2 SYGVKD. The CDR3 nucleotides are TGTGCCAGCACAGGGGATACAAGTCAGCCCCAGCATTTT. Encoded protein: CASTGDTSQPQHF.

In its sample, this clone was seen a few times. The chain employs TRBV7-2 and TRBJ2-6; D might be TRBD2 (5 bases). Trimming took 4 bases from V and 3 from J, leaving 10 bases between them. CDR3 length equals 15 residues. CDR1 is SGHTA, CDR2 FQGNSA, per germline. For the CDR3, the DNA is TGTGCCAGCAGCTCCCTCCGGGATGGGGCCAACGTCCTGACTTTC. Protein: CASSSLRDGANVLTF.

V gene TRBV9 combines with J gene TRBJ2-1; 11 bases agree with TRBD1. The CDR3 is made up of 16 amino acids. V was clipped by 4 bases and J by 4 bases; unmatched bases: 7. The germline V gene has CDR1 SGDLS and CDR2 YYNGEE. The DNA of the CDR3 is TGTGCCAGCAGCCTTCTTGGGGACAGGGGGTACAATGAGCAGTTCTTC. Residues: CASSLLGDRGYNEQFF.

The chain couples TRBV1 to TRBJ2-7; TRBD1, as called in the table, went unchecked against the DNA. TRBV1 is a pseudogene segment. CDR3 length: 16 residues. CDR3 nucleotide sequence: TGCACCAGCAGCCAAGGGACGACAGGGGTCCCCTACGAGCAGTACTTC. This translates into CTSSQGTTGVPYEQYF.

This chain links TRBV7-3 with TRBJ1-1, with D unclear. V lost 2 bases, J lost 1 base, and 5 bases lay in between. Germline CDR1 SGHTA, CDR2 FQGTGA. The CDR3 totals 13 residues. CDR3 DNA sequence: TGTGCCAGCAGCTTACGGGAGAACACTGAAGCTTTCTTT. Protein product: CASSLRENTEAFF. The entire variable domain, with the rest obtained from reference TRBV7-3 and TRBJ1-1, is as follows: GAGVSQTPSNKVTEKGKYVELRCDPISGHTALYWYRQSLGQGPEFLIYFQGTGAADDSGLPNDRFFAVRPEGSVSTLKIQRTERGDSAVYLCASSLRENTEAFFGQGTRLTVV.

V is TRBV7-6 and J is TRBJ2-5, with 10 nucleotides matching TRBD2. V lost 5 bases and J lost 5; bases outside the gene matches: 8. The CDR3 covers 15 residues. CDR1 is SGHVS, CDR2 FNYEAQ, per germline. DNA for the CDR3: TGTGCCAGCAGCGAAAGAACTAGCGGGGAGGAGACCCAGTACTTC. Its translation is CASSERTSGEETQYF.

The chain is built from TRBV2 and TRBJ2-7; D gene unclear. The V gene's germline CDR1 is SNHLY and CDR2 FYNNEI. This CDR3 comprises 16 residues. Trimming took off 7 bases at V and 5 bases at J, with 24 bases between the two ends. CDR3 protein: CASKTLSGPPSNEQYF. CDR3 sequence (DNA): TGTGCCAGCAAAACTCTTTCTGGGCCTCCAAGTAACGAGCAGTACTTC.

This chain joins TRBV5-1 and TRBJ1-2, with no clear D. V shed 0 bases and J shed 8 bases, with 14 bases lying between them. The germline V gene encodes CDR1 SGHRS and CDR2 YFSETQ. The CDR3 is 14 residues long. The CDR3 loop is CASSLASSFEGYTF. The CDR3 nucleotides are TGCGCCAGCAGCTTGGCATCGAGTTTCGAGGGCTACACCTTC.

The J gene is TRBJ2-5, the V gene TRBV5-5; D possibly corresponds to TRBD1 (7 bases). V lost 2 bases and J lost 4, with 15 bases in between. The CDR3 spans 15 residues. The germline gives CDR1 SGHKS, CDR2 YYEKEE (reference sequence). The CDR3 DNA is TGTGCCAGCAGCTTCGGGGGACAGCATGGAGAGACCCAGTACTTC. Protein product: CASSFGGQHGETQYF.

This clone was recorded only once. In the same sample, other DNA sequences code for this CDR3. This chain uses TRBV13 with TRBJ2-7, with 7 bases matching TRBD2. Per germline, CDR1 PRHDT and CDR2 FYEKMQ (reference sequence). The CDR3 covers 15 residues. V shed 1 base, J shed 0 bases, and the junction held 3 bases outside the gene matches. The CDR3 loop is CASSLEGGGSYEQYF. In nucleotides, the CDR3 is TGTGCCAGCAGCTTAGAAGGCGGGGGCTCCTACGAGCAGTACTTC. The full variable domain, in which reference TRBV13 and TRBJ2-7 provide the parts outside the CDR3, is AAGVIQSPRHLIKEKRETATLKCYPIPRHDTVYWYQQGPGQDPQFLISFYEKMQSDKGSIPDRFSAQQFSDYHSELNMSSLELGDSALYFCASSLEGGGSYEQYFGPGTRLTVT.

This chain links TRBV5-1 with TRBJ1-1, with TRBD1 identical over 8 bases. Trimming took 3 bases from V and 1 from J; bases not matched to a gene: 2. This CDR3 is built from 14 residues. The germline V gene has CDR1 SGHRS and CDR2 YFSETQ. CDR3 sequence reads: CASSSGTGNTEAFF. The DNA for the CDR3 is TGCGCCAGCAGCTCTGGGACAGGGAACACTGAAGCTTTCTTT.

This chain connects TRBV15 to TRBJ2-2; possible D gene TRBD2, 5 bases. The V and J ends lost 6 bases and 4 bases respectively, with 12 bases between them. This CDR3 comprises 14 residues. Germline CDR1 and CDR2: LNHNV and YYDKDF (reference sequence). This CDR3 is CATSDYNSTGELFF. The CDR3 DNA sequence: TGTGCCACCAGTGACTACAATTCCACCGGGGAGCTGTTTTTT.

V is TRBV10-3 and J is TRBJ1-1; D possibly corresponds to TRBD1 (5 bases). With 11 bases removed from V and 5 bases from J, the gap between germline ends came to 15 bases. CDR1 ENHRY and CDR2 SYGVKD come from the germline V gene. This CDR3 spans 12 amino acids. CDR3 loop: CAASAGGTEAFF. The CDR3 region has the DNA TGTGCCGCCTCGGCGGGGGGGACTGAAGCTTTCTTT.

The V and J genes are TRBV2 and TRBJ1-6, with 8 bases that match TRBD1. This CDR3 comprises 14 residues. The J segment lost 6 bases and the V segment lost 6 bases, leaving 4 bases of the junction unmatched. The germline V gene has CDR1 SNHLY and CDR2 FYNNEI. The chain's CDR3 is CASSFTGGNSPLHF. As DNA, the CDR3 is TGTGCCAGCAGCTTTACAGGGGGTAATTCACCCCTCCACTTT.